This T cell receptor beta chain was captured by sequencing in a study of neurological immune-mediated disorders. TCRdb itself ran the 5' RACE reads through MiXCR, one entry per CDR3 protein. Of about 9,200 distinct CDR3 sequences detected, under 25% appear once; the ten largest clones hold approximately 50%. The sample taken for sequencing was CD8+ T cells from blood. The origin of this receptor is a woman in her fifties or sixties with HTLV-1-associated myelopathy (HAM/TSP).

CDR3 region: CASSPIDRGNEQFF. The CDR3, as DNA: TGTGCCAGCAGTCCAATTGACAGGGGTAATGAGCAGTTCTTC. The chain uses TRBV12-3 or TRBV12-4 and TRBJ2-1; 8 bases match TRBD1. The CDR3 totals 14 residues. Germline trimming cut 5 bases from V and 7 bases from J; bases unmatched to any gene: 7.